This TCR beta chain came from a study of cytomegalovirus exposure and HLA in healthy donors. The PCR contained 60 Vbeta and 13 Jbeta primers. The method was immunoSEQ multiplex PCR; TCRdb's version includes in-frame clones alone and lacks a portion of them. The sample shows 110,000 to 150,000 clones, around 82% of them seen only once. The sequence was collected from a woman under 30 in good health and CMV-seropositive. The sequencing input was PBMCs.

CDR3 sequence: CASTRSAGWETQYF. CDR3 DNA: TGTGCCAGCACCAGATCGGCAGGGTGGGAGACCCAGTACTTC. The V and J genes are TRBV27 and TRBJ2-5; D might be TRBD1 (5 bases). This CDR3 contains 14 residues. V shed 7 bases and J shed 5 bases, with 17 bases lying between them. Germline CDR1 and CDR2: MNHEY and SMNVEV (reference sequence).